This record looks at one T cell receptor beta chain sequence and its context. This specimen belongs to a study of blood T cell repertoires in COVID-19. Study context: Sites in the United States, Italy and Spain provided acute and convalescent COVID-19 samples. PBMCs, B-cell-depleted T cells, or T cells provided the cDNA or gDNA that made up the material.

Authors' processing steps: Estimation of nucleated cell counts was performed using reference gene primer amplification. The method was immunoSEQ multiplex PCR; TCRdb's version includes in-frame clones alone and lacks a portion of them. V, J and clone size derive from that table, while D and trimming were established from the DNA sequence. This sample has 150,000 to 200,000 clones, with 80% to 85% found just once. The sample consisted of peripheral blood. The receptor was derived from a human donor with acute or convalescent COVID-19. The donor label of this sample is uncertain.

The CDR3 nucleotides are TGTGCCAGCAGCTTAGCTAGCGGGGGGAACACCGGGGAGCTGTTTTTT. Amino acids: CASSLASGGNTGELFF. This chain links TRBV7-9 with TRBJ2-2, with 9 bases that match TRBD2. CDR3 length equals 16 residues. The V gene end was trimmed by 0 bases and the J gene end by 1 base; junction bases not matched to a gene: 0. The germline gives CDR1 SEHNR, CDR2 FQNEAQ (reference sequence).